One T cell receptor beta chain is described in this entry. There are 17 residues in the CDR3. The V gene's germline CDR1 is ENHRY and CDR2 SYGVKD. Trimming removed 6 bases from V and 5 bases from J; junction bases left unmatched: 16. The sample originates from a study of blood T cell repertoires in COVID-19. Assay: immunoSEQ multiplex PCR; the TCRdb copy retains only in-frame clones and omits some. This table holds around 200,000 clones, over 75% found once. Sequenced: PBMCs or T cells enriched from blood (not recorded which). The gene calls are TRBV10-3 and TRBJ2-5; 9 nucleotides match TRBD2. This clonotype was sampled from a young woman who had recovered from COVID-19. The CDR3: CAIRPTSGSQRRETQYF. DNA for the CDR3: TGTGCCATCAGGCCGACTAGCGGATCTCAAAGGAGGGAGACCCAGTACTTC.